A selection of T cell receptor beta chains follows, all from one sample in a study of T cells in Graves' hyperthyroidism and ophthalmopathy. TCRdb used MiXCR to reprocess the multiplex PCR reads, holding one entry per CDR3 protein. In the table there are hundreds of thousands of distinct CDR3 sequences, about 15% of which are singletons. The sequencing input was blood. The receptors shown here come from a woman aged 45-59 years with Graves' ophthalmopathy. Both conserved end residues are part of each CDR3. The D gene is left open where the match is weak. Clone size is not always given. Where it is, it says once, few, many or a class for expanded clones.

J gene | D gene | clone size | V gene | CDR3 protein | CDR3 DNA
TRBJ2-3 | TRBD2 | many | TRBV7-9 | CASRGSTSGTFRVLTDTQYF | TGTGCCAGCAGGGGATCGACTAGCGGGACCTTTCGGGTACTCACAGATACGCAGTATTTT
TRBJ1-1 | TRBD1 | once | TRBV13 | CASGWDRASEAFF | TGTGCCAGCGGTTGGGACAGGGCTAGTGAAGCTTTCTTT
TRBJ1-4 | TRBD1 | many | TRBV30 | CAWRDRMNYDEKLFF | TGTGCCTGGAGGGACAGGATGAACTATGATGAAAAACTGTTTTTT
TRBJ2-6 | NA | NA | TRBV6-5 | CASSYFGLSSGANVLTF | TGTGCCAGCAGTTACTTCGGACTGTCTTCTGGGGCCAACGTCCTGACTTTC
TRBJ1-1 | NA | NA | TRBV3-1 | CASSSHAGGTEAFF | TGTGCCAGCAGCTCCCATGCGGGGGGCACTGAAGCTTTCTTT
TRBJ2-1 | NA | many | TRBV20-1 | CRVSEGEPWDEQFF | TGCAGGGTCTCGGAGGGGGAACCCTGGGATGAGCAGTTCTTC
TRBJ2-3 | TRBD2 | NA | TRBV24-1 | CATSDRQTSTDTHYF | TGTGCCACCAGTGACCGACAGACTAGCACAGATACGCATTATTTT
TRBJ2-3 | NA | many | TRBV5-5 | CASSRISGAIFTDTQYF | TGTGCCAGCAGCCGGATCTCAGGGGCCATTTTCACAGATACGCAGTATTTT
TRBJ1-1 | NA | many | TRBV5-6 | CASSHTGANTEAFF | TGTGCCAGCAGCCATACAGGCGCGAACACTGAAGCTTTCTTT
TRBJ2-7 | TRBD2 | many | TRBV13 | CASSLVGLAGTYEQYF | TGTGCCAGCAGCCTCGTTGGACTAGCGGGAACCTACGAGCAGTACTTC
TRBJ1-1 | NA | few | TRBV7-9 | CASSVDLSHGAFF | TGTGCCAGCAGCGTAGATCTCTCTCATGGAGCTTTCTTT
TRBJ2-1 | NA | NA | TRBV6-2/TRBV6-3 | CASSYRTIQAENEQFF | TGTGCCAGCAGTTATAGGACAATCCAGGCGGAGAATGAGCAGTTCTTC
TRBJ2-5 | TRBD2 | many | TRBV20-1 | CSATPGTRQETQYF | TGCAGTGCTACCCCCGGGACTAGACAAGAGACCCAGTACTTC
TRBJ2-1 | NA | NA | TRBV28 | CASSTSGLGYNEQFF | NA
TRBJ2-5 | NA | many | TRBV29-1 | CSAFQETQYF | TGCAGCGCCTTCCAAGAGACCCAGTACTTC
TRBJ1-1 | TRBD1 | many | TRBV6-2/TRBV6-3 | CASRLGMGQGATEAFF | TGTGCCAGCAGGTTGGGTATGGGACAGGGGGCGACTGAAGCTTTCTTT
TRBJ2-7 | NA | many | TRBV28 | CASSSRDDKRYEQYF | TGTGCCAGCAGTTCCCGGGACGATAAACGCTACGAGCAGTACTTC
TRBJ1-2 | TRBD1 | NA | TRBV9 | CAGSGGKQGAFGYTF | TGTGCCGGCAGCGGGGGAAAACAGGGGGCTTTCGGCTACACCTTC
TRBJ1-5 | TRBD1 | many | TRBV28 | CASSSRTGEPSNQPQHF | TGTGCCAGCAGTTCTAGGACAGGGGAACCTAGCAATCAGCCCCAGCATTTT
TRBJ2-5 | TRBD2 | many | TRBV11-2 | CASSRLAGLQETQYF | TGTGCCAGCAGCCGACTAGCGGGACTACAAGAGACCCAGTACTTC
TRBJ2-7 | TRBD2 | many | TRBV27 | CASSLRLTSGTYEQYF | TGTGCCAGCAGTTTAAGGCTAACTAGCGGAACCTACGAGCAGTACTTC
TRBJ1-1 | NA | many | TRBV5-8 | CASSLGQTATEAFF | TGTGCCAGCAGCTTGGGGCAGACCGCCACTGAAGCTTTCTTT
TRBJ2-5 | TRBD2 | many | TRBV20-1 | CSAVPTSGRAKTQYF | TGCAGTGCTGTCCCGACTAGCGGGAGGGCAAAGACCCAGTACTTC
TRBJ2-7 | TRBD2 | many | TRBV27 | CASSFRLAFCQEQYF | TGTGCCAGCAGTTTCCGACTAGCGTTTTGTCAGGAGCAGTACTTC
TRBJ2-2 | NA | many | TRBV2 | CASRQGTGTGELFF | TGTGCCAGCAGACAGGGTACGGGCACCGGGGAGCTGTTTTTT
TRBJ2-2 | TRBD2 | few | TRBV4-3 | CASSQDLLAGATGELFF | TGCGCCAGCAGCCAAGATTTGTTAGCGGGAGCTACCGGGGAGCTGTTTTTT
TRBJ1-5 | NA | NA | TRBV15 | CATSIGRTNQPQHF | TGTGCCACCAGCATAGGACGGACAAATCAGCCCCAGCATTTT